A single sample gave rise to the 5 T cell receptor beta chains below, sequenced in a study of blood T cell repertoires in COVID-19. The repertoire was sequenced with immunoSEQ multiplex PCR; TCRdb's copy has only in-frame clones and lacks some. The sample lists some 280,000 clones, 86% occurring once. Sequenced input: peripheral blood. Receptors were obtained from a woman aged 25-40 years with active or convalescent COVID-19.

The chain uses TRBV5-1 and TRBJ1-6; D remains unclear. This CDR3 spans 14 amino acids. The germline V gene encodes CDR1 SGHRS and CDR2 YFSETQ. V lost 6 bases, J lost 9 bases, and 16 bases lay in between. The CDR3 DNA is TGCGCCAGCACCCGCGGCGAGGGCCGTTCACCCCTCCACTTT. This sequence encodes CASTRGEGRSPLHF. Using reference TRBV5-1 and TRBJ1-6 for the parts outside the CDR3, the full variable domain is KAGVTQTPRYLIKTRGQQVTLSCSPISGHRSVSWYQQTPGQGLQFLFEYFSETQRNKGNFPGRFSGRQFSNSRSEMNVSTLELGDSALYLCASTRGEGRSPLHFGNGTRLTVT.

The chain uses TRBV5-6 and TRBJ1-1, with a weak D call TRBD1 (5 bases). With 6 bases removed from V and 7 bases from J, the gap between germline ends came to 10 bases. The CDR3 totals 11 residues. CDR1 is SGHDT, CDR2 YYEEEE, per germline. The CDR3 bases are TGTGCCAGCACCAGGGAGGGTGAAGCTTTCTTT. Encoded protein: CASTREGEAFF.

The chain recombines TRBV11-2 with TRBJ1-6, with TRBD1 as a possible D gene (5 bases). CDR1 SGHAT and CDR2 FQNNGV come from the germline V gene. V was clipped by 4 bases and J by 8 bases, with 15 bases between them. This CDR3 is built from 15 residues. The CDR3 nucleotides are TGTGCCAGCAGCTCGCCAGGGAGGAGAGATTCACCCCTCCACTTT. Protein product: CASSSPGRRDSPLHF. Drawing the rest from reference TRBV11-2 and TRBJ1-6, the complete variable domain is EAGVAQSPRYKIIEKRQSVAFWCNPISGHATLYWYQQILGQGPKLLIQFQNNGVVDDSQLPKDRFSAERLKGVDSTLKIQPAKLEDSAVYLCASSSPGRRDSPLHFGNGTRLTVT.

The genes are TRBV7-9 and TRBJ1-5; the match to TRBD1 covers 7 bases. This CDR3 is built from 15 residues. The V gene's germline CDR1 is SEHNR and CDR2 FQNEAQ (reference sequence). The V gene end was trimmed by 3 bases and the J gene end by 1 base; junction bases not matched to a gene: 3. The DNA for the CDR3 is TGTGCCAGCAGCTTGGAGGGGGCGAGCAATCAGCCCCAGCATTTT. Its protein product is CASSLEGASNQPQHF.

J is TRBJ1-6 and V is TRBV2, with TRBD1 matching 9 bases. The CDR3 is 17 residues long. Trimming took 3 bases from V and 5 from J; bases not matched to a gene: 8. CDR1 and CDR2 from the germline V gene are SNHLY and FYNNEI. The chain's CDR3 is CASSEPGQGIHNSPLHF. CDR3 sequence (DNA): TGTGCCAGCAGTGAGCCGGGACAGGGCATCCATAATTCACCCCTCCACTTT.